These 10 T cell receptor beta chains share one sample of origin, sequenced in a study of T cells in women clearing cervical HPV infection (dated by TCRdb to the late 2010s). The library was made by the immunoSEQ multiplex PCR assay. TCRdb took over this immuneACCESS table, retaining in-frame rearrangements with V and J assigned. Such tables are incomplete; in checked studies, under half of the missing clones stem from an unresolved V gene, and the remainder is unexplained. The table for this sample records about 30,000 clones. The ten most abundant clones make up roughly 4% of the sample. The sequencing input was blood buffy coat. Receptors originate from a woman between 18 and 75 years old with a cervical HPV16 infection that either progressed to CIN3+ or cleared (not recorded which).

In regard to this clone: Coverage ceases 3 residues before the CDR3 finishes, and the germline J gene fills in the end. The V call is TRBV20-1, the J call TRBJ2-5; the match to TRBD2 covers 16 bases. Unmatched junction bases numbered 5, after V lost 7 bases and J lost 3 bases. CDR1 DFQATT and CDR2 SNEGSKA come from the germline V gene (reference sequence). The CDR3 extends over 15 amino acids. The CDR3: CSVGTSGRGKETQYF. The DNA read from the CDR3 is TGCAGTGTTGGGACTAGCGGGAGGGGTAAAGAGACC.

As for this clone: Sequencing ends 3 residues short of the CDR3 end; the germline J gene provides the rest. The gene calls are TRBV7-8 and TRBJ2-1, with TRBD1 identical over 10 bases. This CDR3 region has 14 residues. Losses at the gene ends were 6 bases for V and 7 bases for J; bases not matched to a gene: 6. Germline assignment: CDR1 SGHVS and CDR2 FQNEAQ. The sequenced CDR3 bases are TGTGCCAGCAGTACCGGGACAGGGGTAAATGAG. Amino acid sequence: CASSTGTGVNE. The CDR3, in full, reads CASSTGTGVNEQFF.

Concerning this clone itself: From the germline J gene comes the end of the CDR3, since the read stops 3 residues before it. The genes are TRBV10-3 and TRBJ2-3; a weak D match, TRBD2 (5 bases). Germline assignment: CDR1 ENHRY and CDR2 SYGVKD. Trimming shortened V by 2 bases and J by 2 bases, and 14 bases separated the two germline ends. This CDR3 has 16 amino acids. The CDR3 spells CAISESNSAHTDTQYF. The CDR3 DNA, read in part, is TGTGCCATCAGTGAGAGCAATAGCGCCCACACAGATACG.

Worth noting for this clone: The read terminates 3 residues ahead of where the CDR3 ends, so the germline J gene completes it. The V and J genes are TRBV30 and TRBJ1-1; the match to TRBD1 covers 8 bases. V lost 3 bases, J lost 7 bases, and 10 bases stayed unmatched. This CDR3 contains 14 residues. Germline loops: CDR1 GTSNPN, CDR2 SVGIG (reference sequence). CDR3 region: CAWRLTGVGSEAFF. The part of the CDR3 DNA that was read is TGTGCCTGGAGGCTGACAGGGGTTGGGAGTGAA.

A word on this clone: The CDR3 end is not reached by the read, which stops 3 residues before it; the germline J gene fills it in. V gene TRBV6-2 or TRBV6-3 combines with J gene TRBJ2-6; weak D call: TRBD1 (6 bases). In germline, CDR1 is MNHEY, CDR2 SVGEGT. The CDR3 spans 14 residues. Trimming cost V 5 bases and J 2 bases, with 7 bases left between them. The CDR3 DNA, read in part, is TGTGCCAGCAGTCGGACAGCTGGGGCCAACGTC. It codes for CASSRTAGANV. The whole CDR3 reads CASSRTAGANVLTF.

Of note for this clone: The CDR3 is cut off 3 residues early in the read; its end comes from the germline J gene. The genes are TRBV29-1 and TRBJ2-5; D is undetermined. The CDR3 is made up of 16 amino acids. Germline CDR1 and CDR2: SQVTM and ANQGSEA. The V gene lost 2 bases and the J gene lost 5 bases, with 21 bases spanning the gap. The sequenced part of the CDR3 DNA is TGCAGCGTTGAACTTTCGTATAGGGTCCCAAGGGAGACC. It yields the protein CSVELSYRVPRET. The CDR3 reads in full as CSVELSYRVPRETQYF.

Concerning this clone: Read coverage stops 3 residues before the CDR3 terminus; the germline J gene supplies the remainder. The J gene is TRBJ1-1, the V gene TRBV5-4; 7 positions match TRBD1. This CDR3 spans 15 amino acids. V lost 1 base and J lost 1; bases outside the gene matches: 4. Looked up from germline, CDR1 is SGHNT and CDR2 is YYREEE (reference sequence). The CDR3 bases that were read are TGTGCCAGCAGCTTGACAGGGGACGCGAACACTGAA. It codes for CASSLTGDANTE. The full-length CDR3 reads as CASSLTGDANTEAFF.

With regard to this clone: The CDR3 end lies 3 residues beyond the end of the read and is filled in from the germline J gene. The chain is built from TRBV2 and TRBJ1-2; TRBD1 aligns across 9 bases. The CDR3 has 13 residues. Germline V gene data show CDR1 as SNHLY and CDR2 as FYNNEI. The CDR3 reads CASRVQGAIGYTF. CDR3 DNA (partial): TGTGCCAGCAGAGTACAGGGGGCGATCGGC.

As to this clone: The read gets to within 3 residues of the CDR3 end, and the germline J gene fills in the rest. The chain uses TRBV5-6 and TRBJ2-1, with a possible D match to TRBD1 (5 bases). This CDR3 region has 11 residues. Germline V gene sequence: CDR1 SGHDT, CDR2 YYEEEE. V lost 7 bases to trimming and J lost 6 bases, with 8 bases between them. CDR3 bases read: TGTGCCAGCCGCCAGGGCAATGAG. It is translated as CASRQGNE. The complete CDR3 sequence is CASRQGNEQFF.

In regard to this clone: With the read ending 3 residues before the CDR3 end, the germline J gene is used to fill in that end. The V call is TRBV25-1, the J call TRBJ2-5; 7 positions match TRBD1. J was trimmed by 2 bases and V by 3 bases; bases with no gene match: 0. Germline V CDR1 and CDR2: MGHDK, SYGVNS. This CDR3 contains 13 residues. CDR3 DNA (partial): TGTGCCAGCAGTGAGGGACAGCAAGAGACC. Protein product: CASSEGQQET. The CDR3 in full is CASSEGQQETQYF.